These 3 T cell receptor beta chains originate from one sample sequenced in a study of shared clonotypes between healthy human individuals. Cells designated naive CD8 were CD45RO-negative and were positively selected for CCR7, with terminally differentiated effector memory CD45RA+ cells excluded. The method was immunoSEQ multiplex PCR; TCRdb's version includes in-frame clones alone and lacks a portion of them. The data hold over 750,000 clones, with 96% observed a single time. Specimen: naive CD8+ T cells sorted from blood. Receptor source: a man under 40 in good health.

V is TRBV5-3 and J is TRBJ2-1; the D is unclear. TRBV5-3 is an open reading frame, and its role is uncertain. The V gene lost 4 bases and the J gene lost 9 bases, with 14 bases spanning the gap. The CDR3 is made up of 13 amino acids. CDR3 loop: CARSLSGKGEQFF. CDR3 DNA: TGTGCCAGAAGCCTCTCTGGGAAAGGTGAGCAGTTCTTC.

Turning to this clone: One base away lies a much larger clone, so this may be a sequencing read error. The rearrangement links TRBV6-6 to TRBJ2-7; 11 bases are shared with TRBD1. Germline V lookup: CDR1 MNHNY, CDR2 SVGAGI (reference sequence). After removal of 6 bases from V and 3 bases from J, the junction contained 4 bases not matched to a gene. The CDR3 is made up of 14 amino acids. For the CDR3, the DNA is TGTGCCAGCAGCGCCGGGACAGGGGGCTACGAGCAGTACTTC. Its translation: CASSAGTGGYEQYF.

The genes are TRBV21-1 and TRBJ1-5. TRBV21-1 corresponds to a pseudogene. CDR3 length: 16 residues. The CDR3 coding sequence is TGTGCCAGCAGCGTCCGGACCTCCACTGGCAATCAGCCCCAGCATTTT. Amino acid sequence: CASSVRTSTGNQPQHF.